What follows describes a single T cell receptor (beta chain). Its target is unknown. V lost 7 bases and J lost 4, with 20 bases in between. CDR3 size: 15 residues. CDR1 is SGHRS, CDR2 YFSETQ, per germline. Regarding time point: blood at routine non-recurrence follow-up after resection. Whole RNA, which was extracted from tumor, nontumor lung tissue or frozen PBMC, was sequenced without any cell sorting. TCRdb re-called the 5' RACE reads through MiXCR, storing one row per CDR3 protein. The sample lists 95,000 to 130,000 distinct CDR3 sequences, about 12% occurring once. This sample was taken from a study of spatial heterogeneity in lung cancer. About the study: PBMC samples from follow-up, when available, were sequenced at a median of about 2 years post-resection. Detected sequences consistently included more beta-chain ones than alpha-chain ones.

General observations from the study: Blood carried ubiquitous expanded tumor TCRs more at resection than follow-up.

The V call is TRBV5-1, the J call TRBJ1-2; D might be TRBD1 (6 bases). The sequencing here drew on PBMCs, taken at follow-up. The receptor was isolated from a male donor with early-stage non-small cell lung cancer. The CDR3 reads CASRGEGGGFYGYTF. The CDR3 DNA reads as TGCGCCAGCCGCGGAGAGGGGGGAGGCTTCTATGGCTACACCTTC.